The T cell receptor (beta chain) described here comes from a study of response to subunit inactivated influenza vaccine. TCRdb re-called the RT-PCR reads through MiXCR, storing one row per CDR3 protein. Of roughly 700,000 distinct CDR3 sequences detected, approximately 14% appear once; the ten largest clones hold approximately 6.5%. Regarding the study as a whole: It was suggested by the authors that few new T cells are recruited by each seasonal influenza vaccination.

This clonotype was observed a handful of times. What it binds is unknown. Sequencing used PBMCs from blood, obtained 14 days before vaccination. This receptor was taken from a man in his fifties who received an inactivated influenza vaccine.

The CDR3: CASSQDRHLAVEAFF. The CDR3 DNA reads as TGCGCCAGCAGCCAAGATCGGCACCTGGCAGTTGAAGCTTTCTTT. This chain links TRBV4-3 with TRBJ1-1; D is undetermined. CDR1 and CDR2 (germline): LGHNA, YSLEER. Trimming shortened V by 0 bases and J by 7 bases, and 15 bases separated the two germline ends. The CDR3 runs 15 residues.